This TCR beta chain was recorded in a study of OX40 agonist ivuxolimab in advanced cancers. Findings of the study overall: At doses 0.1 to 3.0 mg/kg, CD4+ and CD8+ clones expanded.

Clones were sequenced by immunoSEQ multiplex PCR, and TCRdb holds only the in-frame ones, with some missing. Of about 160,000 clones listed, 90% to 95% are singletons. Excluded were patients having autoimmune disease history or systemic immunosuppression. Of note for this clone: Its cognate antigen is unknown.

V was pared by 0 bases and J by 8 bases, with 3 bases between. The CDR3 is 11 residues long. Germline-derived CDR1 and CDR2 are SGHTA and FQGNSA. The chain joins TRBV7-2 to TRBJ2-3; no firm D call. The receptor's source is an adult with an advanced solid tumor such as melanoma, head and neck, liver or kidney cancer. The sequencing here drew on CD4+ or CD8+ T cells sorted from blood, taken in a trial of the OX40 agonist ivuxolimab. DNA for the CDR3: TGTGCCAGCAGCTTAGCTGGTACGCAGTATTTT. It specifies CASSLAGTQYF.